The 20 T cell receptor beta chains below come from one sample, sequenced in a study of CD8 T cells in Susac syndrome. Random-hexamer reverse transcription was applied to roughly 0.5 to 1 ug RNA. TCRdb reanalysed the immunoSEQ multiplex PCR reads using MiXCR and keeps one entry per CDR3 protein. The sample lists 55,000 to 70,000 distinct CDR3 sequences; approximately 95% were seen once. Material: CD8+ T cells from PBMCs. The receptors were gathered from a human donor in good health.

J is TRBJ1-5 and V is TRBV3-1; TRBD1 is a possible D gene (6 bases). Trimming cost V 0 bases and J 4 bases, with 13 bases left between them. This CDR3 has 16 residues. Germline CDR1 LGHDT, CDR2 YNNKEL (reference sequence). The CDR3 nucleotides read TGTGCCAGCAGCCAAGAAGGAACAGGGACGAATCAGCCCCAGCATTTT. Amino acid sequence: CASSQEGTGTNQPQHF. Drawing the rest from reference TRBV3-1 and TRBJ1-5, the complete variable domain is DTAVSQTPKYLVTQMGNDKSIKCEQNLGHDTMYWYKQDSKKFLKIMFSYNNKELIINETVPNRFSPKSPDKAHLNLHINSLELGDSAVYFCASSQEGTGTNQPQHFGDGTRLSIL.

The J gene is TRBJ2-5, the V gene TRBV6-6; tentative D call: TRBD2 (6 bases). The CDR3 covers 15 residues. In germline, CDR1 is MNHNY, CDR2 SVGAGI (reference sequence). V lost 4 bases, J lost 3 bases, and 15 bases lay in between. The CDR3 DNA reads TGTGCCAGCAGTTTTTTGGGCGGGGCGGAAGAGACCCAGTACTTC. Protein sequence: CASSFLGGAEETQYF.

J is TRBJ1-2 and V is TRBV29-1; the D is unclear. This CDR3 is 12 amino acids long. The germline CDR1 and CDR2 sequences are SQVTM and ANQGSEA. V shed 5 bases and J shed 5 bases, with 12 bases lying between them. In nucleotides, the CDR3 is TGCAGCGTTCAAACCCGGGAGTATGGCTACACCTTC. Residues: CSVQTREYGYTF. The entire variable domain, with the rest obtained from reference TRBV29-1 and TRBJ1-2, is as follows: SAVISQKPSRDICQRGTSLTIQCQVDSQVTMMFWYRQQPGQSLTLIATANQGSEATYESGFVIDKFPISRPNLTFSTLTVSNMSPEDSSIYLCSVQTREYGYTFGSGTRLTVV.

The CDR3 sequence is CGFRAGGGYGYTF. In nucleotides, the CDR3 is TGCGGATTCCGGGCAGGGGGTGGCTATGGCTACACCTTC. The rearrangement joins TRBV20-1 to TRBJ1-2, with 7 bases that match TRBD1. Germline V gene data show CDR1 as DFQATT and CDR2 as SNEGSKA (reference sequence). The CDR3 extends over 13 amino acids.

This clonotype was seen only once. CDR3 sequence: CASSGYRGPSTDTQYF. As DNA, the CDR3 is TGTGCCAGCAGCGGATATCGGGGGCCTAGCACAGATACGCAGTATTTT. The rearrangement joins TRBV9 to TRBJ2-3; D possibly uses TRBD1 or TRBD2 (6 bases each). The germline V gene encodes CDR1 SGDLS and CDR2 YYNGEE. The CDR3 has 16 residues. The V end lost 3 bases, the J end lost 0 bases, and 14 bases lay between the germline ends.

The chain couples TRBV5-6 to TRBJ2-2; 9 nucleotides agree with TRBD1. The germline V gene has CDR1 SGHDT and CDR2 YYEEEE. The length of the CDR3 is 15 residues. Losses at the gene ends were 3 bases for V and 5 bases for J; bases not matched to a gene: 5. For the CDR3, the DNA is TGTGCCAGCAGCTGGGACAGGGATTTAACCGGGGAGCTGTTTTTT. Its protein product is CASSWDRDLTGELFF.

V gene TRBV30 combines with J gene TRBJ2-1, with D possibly TRBD2 on 5 matching bases. The CDR3 is 12 amino acids. Trimming pared 1 base from V and 10 bases from J, leaving 11 bases between. CDR1 is GTSNPN and CDR2 is SVGIG in the germline V gene (reference sequence). CDR3 loop: CAWSASGSEQFF. The CDR3 DNA reads TGTGCCTGGAGTGCCTCGGGATCCGAGCAGTTCTTC.

The chain carries TRBV28 and TRBJ2-1, with D unclear. V was pared by 8 bases and J by 5 bases, with 16 bases between. This CDR3 spans 14 amino acids. Per germline, CDR1 MDHEN and CDR2 SYDVKM. The CDR3 reads CASALALVNNEQFF. The CDR3 coding sequence is TGTGCCAGCGCATTGGCTTTGGTTAACAATGAGCAGTTCTTC.

The gene calls are TRBV19 and TRBJ1-5, with D maybe TRBD1 (5 bases). Per the germline V gene, CDR1 is LNHDA and CDR2 is SQIVND (reference sequence). The ends were cut back, 7 bases at V and 4 bases at J, with 14 bases in the middle. CDR3 size: 14 residues. The CDR3 DNA reads TGTGCCAGTACCGAGGGAGAGGGGAATCAGCCCCAGCATTTT. This sequence encodes CASTEGEGNQPQHF.

The rearrangement uses TRBV7-8 and TRBJ2-3; D may correspond to TRBD1 or TRBD2 (6 bases each). The CDR3 is made up of 16 amino acids. V gave up 5 bases and J gave up 3 bases, with 18 bases separating them. Per the germline V gene, CDR1 is SGHVS and CDR2 is FQNEAQ. The CDR3 here is CASSPFYGGQTDTQYF. The CDR3 DNA follows: TGTGCCAGCAGCCCCTTCTATGGGGGGCAGACAGATACGCAGTATTTT.

V is TRBV20-1 and J is TRBJ1-2, with TRBD1 as a possible D gene (6 bases). Germline CDR1 and CDR2: DFQATT and SNEGSKA (reference sequence). V was trimmed by 0 bases and J by 2 bases, leaving 19 bases between them. The CDR3 sequence is 17 residues long. Here the CDR3 DNA reads TGCAGTGCTAGAGATAAAACCTTCGGACAGCTCAACTATGGCTACACCTTC. As protein: CSARDKTFGQLNYGYTF.

CDR3 in amino acids: CASSQALSSYEQYF. Written as DNA, the CDR3 is TGTGCCAGCAGCCAAGCACTCAGCTCCTACGAGCAGTACTTC. The chain carries TRBV3-1 and TRBJ2-7; no firm D call. CDR1 and CDR2 from the germline V gene are LGHDT and YNNKEL (reference sequence). V was clipped by 1 base and J by 0 bases, with 7 bases between them. The CDR3 is 14 amino acids.

This sequence joins TRBV3-1 and TRBJ2-5; a possible D gene is TRBD2 (6 bases). The CDR3 loop spans 15 amino acids. The ends were cut back, 2 bases at V and 0 bases at J, with 10 bases in the middle. Germline V CDR1 and CDR2: LGHDT, YNNKEL (reference sequence). The CDR3 nucleotides read TGTGCCAGCAGCCAAACGCCGGGGGACCAAGAGACCCAGTACTTC. It codes for CASSQTPGDQETQYF.

The chain combines TRBV7-9 with TRBJ1-1; D perhaps matches TRBD1 (6 bases). The length of the CDR3 is 14 residues. Trimming shortened V by 2 bases and J by 2 bases, and 9 bases separated the two germline ends. Germline V CDR1 and CDR2: SEHNR, FQNEAQ (reference sequence). CDR3 DNA sequence: TGTGCCAGCAGCTTATCGGACAGCAACACTGAAGCTTTCTTT. It codes for CASSLSDSNTEAFF.

This clonotype came up once. The rearrangement links TRBV18 to TRBJ2-3; tentatively, D is TRBD2 (6 bases). In germline, CDR1 is KGHSH, CDR2 LQKENI. Trimming took off 6 bases at V and 0 bases at J, with 10 bases between the two ends. This CDR3 contains 14 residues. The CDR3 sequence is CASSGSGSTDTQYF. DNA of the CDR3: TGTGCCAGCTCCGGTAGCGGTAGCACAGATACGCAGTATTTT. The full variable domain, rest sourced from reference TRBV18 and TRBJ2-3, is NAGVMQNPRHLVRRRGQEARLRCSPMKGHSHVYWYRQLPEEGLKFMVYLQKENIIDESGMPKERFSAEFPKEGPSILRIQQVVRGDSAAYFCASSGSGSTDTQYFGPGTRLTVL.

The chain employs TRBV29-1 and TRBJ2-1, with 12 bases fitting TRBD2. Germline assignment: CDR1 SQVTM and CDR2 ANQGSEA. Trimming took 6 bases from V and 7 from J; bases not matched to a gene: 7. The length of the CDR3 is 14 residues. CDR3 nucleotide sequence: TGCAGCGTCCTACTAGCGGGGGGAGGAAATGAGCAGTTCTTC. It codes for CSVLLAGGGNEQFF.

The chain has TRBV19 and TRBJ1-5; D gene unclear. CDR1 and CDR2 from the germline V gene are LNHDA and SQIVND (reference sequence). CDR3 length: 15 residues. Trimming took off 7 bases at V and 1 base at J, with 14 bases between the two ends. The CDR3 DNA is TGTGCCAGTACAACGTCTGGGTACAGCAATCAGCCCCAGCATTTT. It specifies CASTTSGYSNQPQHF.

The chain joins TRBV28 to TRBJ2-5, with unresolved D. Germline V lookup: CDR1 MDHEN, CDR2 SYDVKM. Trimming pared 7 bases from V and 1 base from J, leaving 10 bases between. The CDR3 extends over 13 amino acids. For the CDR3, the DNA is TGTGCCAGCACCGCAGGATTCCAAGAGACCCAGTACTTC. Its translation: CASTAGFQETQYF.

The chain has TRBV27 and TRBJ2-6; D gene uncertain. The V and J ends lost 6 bases and 8 bases respectively, with 11 bases between them. The CDR3 sequence is 13 residues long. Germline values: CDR1 MNHEY, CDR2 SMNVEV (reference sequence). CDR3: CASSSLDSNVLTF. The CDR3 DNA reads TGTGCCAGCAGCTCCCTCGACTCCAACGTCCTGACTTTC.

The chain uses TRBV7-9 and TRBJ2-7; 7 bases fit TRBD1. Looked up from germline, CDR1 is SEHNR and CDR2 is FQNEAQ (reference sequence). After removal of 4 bases from V and 2 bases from J, the junction contained 5 bases not matched to a gene. This CDR3 region has 14 residues. The CDR3 DNA reads TGTGCCAGCAGCTCGACAGGGACGACCTACGAGCAGTACGTC. It specifies CASSSTGTTYEQYV.